This T cell receptor beta chain was found in a study of T cells after yellow fever vaccination. Findings and limits, study-wide: The booster saw the reappearance of most primary-vaccination clones (around 96% CD4, roughly 87% CD8). Some clonotypes were seen in both the CD4 and the CD8 compartments. These made up a small share and likely arose from convergent recombination. Contamination by abundant bulk-population clonotypes could be present in FACS-sorted repertoires.

In its sample, this clonotype was seen many times. The antigen remains undetermined. Conversion of TCR transcripts into cDNA relied on 5'RACE template switching, which added a universal primer site and UMIs. TCRdb independently ran MiXCR on the 5' RACE reads; one entry per CDR3 protein. The table shows 510,000 or so distinct CDR3 sequences, with over 15% occurring only once. Trimming removed 5 bases from V and 3 bases from J; junction bases left unmatched: 11. This CDR3 region has 16 residues. In germline, CDR1 is DFQATT, CDR2 SNEGSKA (reference sequence). The rearrangement joins TRBV20-1 to TRBJ2-1; 9 bases fit TRBD2. This TCR came from a man younger than 40 who received the YFV17D yellow fever vaccine. The specimen was PBMCs, collected 15 days after the yellow fever booster vaccination. CDR3 bases: TGCAGTGCTTCCAGCGGGGGGCGGGGGTTCTACAATGAGCAGTTCTTC. Its protein is CSASSGGRGFYNEQFF.